These 10 T cell receptor beta chains were all obtained from the same sample, sequenced in a study of T cell responses to AZD1222 COVID-19 vaccine. Profiled with immunoSEQ multiplex PCR; TCRdb holds only in-frame clones, not every one. Here the sample spans roughly 99,000 clones, nearly 90% being singletons. The specimen was peripheral blood, collected 28 days after the second AZD1222 dose. These receptors all stem from an adult who received the AZD1222 COVID-19 vaccine.

The table lists this clone with a count of one. The chain links TRBV5-5 to TRBJ1-2; no clear D. V was trimmed by 2 bases and J by 1 base, leaving 12 bases between them. Germline-derived CDR1 and CDR2 are SGHKS and YYEKEE (reference sequence). The CDR3 spans 15 residues. CDR3 nucleotides: TGTGCCAGCAGCTTAAGCGGGCCGGGTAACTATGGCTACACCTTC. Its translation: CASSLSGPGNYGYTF.

The rearrangement links TRBV4-1 to TRBJ2-2; 9 bases are shared with TRBD2. From germline, CDR1 is MGHRA and CDR2 YSYEKL. V dropped 1 base and J dropped 2; count of bases not matched to a gene: 8. The length of the CDR3 is 18 residues. CDR3 region: CASSQVSGRSINTGELFF. DNA of the CDR3: TGCGCCAGCAGCCAAGTTAGCGGGAGATCCATAAACACCGGGGAGCTGTTTTTT.

The gene calls are TRBV24-1 and TRBJ2-1; either TRBD1 or TRBD2 may fit D (6 bases each). V shed 0 bases and J shed 7 bases, with 12 bases lying between them. Germline CDR1 is KGHDR and CDR2 is SFDVKD. The CDR3 covers 15 residues. CDR3 in DNA: TGTGCCACCAGTGATTTGCGTCAGGGGAGGAATGAGCAGTTCTTC. Amino acids: CATSDLRQGRNEQFF.

This chain joins TRBV29-1 and TRBJ1-2; tentatively, D is TRBD1 (5 bases). V lost 8 bases and J 1 base, leaving 11 bases between the germline ends. This CDR3 comprises 12 residues. CDR1 and CDR2 from the germline V gene are SQVTM and ANQGSEA. This CDR3 is CSSTDSNYGYTF. The CDR3 DNA follows: TGCAGCTCAACCGACAGTAACTATGGCTACACCTTC.

This chain uses TRBV7-9 with TRBJ1-6, with D possibly matching TRBD1 (5 bases). V lost 8 bases, J lost 7 bases, and 12 bases lay in between. Germline-derived CDR1 and CDR2 are SEHNR and FQNEAQ (reference sequence). The CDR3 totals 13 residues. In DNA, the CDR3 is TGTGCCAGCGGGGACCAGGGAAATTCACCCCTCCACTTT. Residues: CASGDQGNSPLHF.

A single count supports this clone. This chain joins TRBV5-1 and TRBJ2-3; tentative D call: TRBD2 (5 bases). The V end lost 0 bases, the J end lost 1 base, and 9 bases lay between the germline ends. CDR3 length equals 15 residues. CDR1 is SGHRS and CDR2 is YFSETQ in the germline V gene. CDR3 sequence: CASSLAGMRTDTQYF. The CDR3, as DNA: TGCGCCAGCAGCTTGGCGGGGATGCGCACAGATACGCAGTATTTT. The full variable domain, with the rest looked up from reference TRBV5-1 and TRBJ2-3, is KAGVTQTPRYLIKTRGQQVTLSCSPISGHRSVSWYQQTPGQGLQFLFEYFSETQRNKGNFPGRFSGRQFSNSRSEMNVSTLELGDSALYLCASSLAGMRTDTQYFGPGTRLTVL.

Note on this clone: The same CDR3 is also encoded by other DNA sequences in this sample. The V call is TRBV27, the J call TRBJ1-1; D call uncertain. Germline CDR1 reads MNHEY; CDR2 reads SMNVEV (reference sequence). This CDR3 is 13 amino acids long. Deletions cut 3 bases from V and 4 bases from J, with 9 bases between. CDR3 DNA: TGTGCCAGCAGTTTGAAGGGCCGCACTGAAGCTTTCTTT. This codes for CASSLKGRTEAFF.

This clone was detected once. V gene TRBV7-9 combines with J gene TRBJ1-2, with 8 bases matching TRBD1. V shed 7 bases and J 1 base; nucleotides not matched to a gene: 8. This CDR3 is 15 amino acids long. Germline assignment: CDR1 SEHNR and CDR2 FQNEAQ (reference sequence). The CDR3 loop reads CASTADRVNNYGYTF. The CDR3 DNA follows: TGTGCCAGCACCGCGGACAGGGTAAATAACTATGGCTACACCTTC. Drawing the rest from reference TRBV7-9 and TRBJ1-2, the complete variable domain is DTGVSQNPRHKITKRGQNVTFRCDPISEHNRLYWYRQTLGQGPEFLTYFQNEAQLEKSRLLSDRFSAERPKGSFSTLEIQRTEQGDSAMYLCASTADRVNNYGYTFGSGTRLTVV.

The chain carries TRBV6-5 and TRBJ1-4; 10 bases are a match to TRBD1. The V segment lost 0 bases and the J segment 8 bases; nucleotides outside the gene matches: 3. CDR3 length: 15 amino acids. Germline V gene lookup returns CDR1 MNHEY and CDR2 SVGAGI. CDR3 bases: TGTGCCAGCAGTTACTCCGGGACAGGGGAAGAAAAACTGTTTTTT. Translation: CASSYSGTGEEKLFF.

The gene calls are TRBV5-1 and TRBJ1-6, with a possible D match to TRBD1 (5 bases). V lost 6 bases, J lost 7 bases, and 17 bases lay in between. Germline assignment: CDR1 SGHRS and CDR2 YFSETQ. CDR3 size: 15 residues. CDR3 DNA: TGCGCCAGCAAAAGTGGGGGGAGCGACAATTCACCCCTCCACTTT. It specifies CASKSGGSDNSPLHF.